One sample yielded the 30 T cell receptor beta chains listed below, sequenced in a study of T cells of healthy individuals. Each CDR3 protein gets one entry after TCRdb re-called the 5' RACE reads with MiXCR. The sample lists 60,000 to 75,000 distinct CDR3 sequences, 15% to 20% occurring once. The receptors were sampled from a human donor in good health.

This clonotype was detected ten times or more. The rearrangement joins TRBV11-2 to TRBJ1-1, with D maybe TRBD1 (5 bases). The CDR3 loop spans 12 amino acids. V lost 1 base to trimming and J lost 11 bases, with 11 bases between them. Germline loops: CDR1 SGHAT, CDR2 FQNNGV. CDR3 coding DNA: TGTGCCAGCAGCTTAGCTGCAGGGACGGCTTTCTTT. Amino acids: CASSLAAGTAFF.

The chain has TRBV9 and TRBJ2-5; 10 bases agree with TRBD2. Germline V gene sequence: CDR1 SGDLS, CDR2 YYNGEE. The J segment lost 3 bases and the V segment lost 4 bases, leaving 12 bases of the junction unmatched. This CDR3 spans 17 amino acids. CDR3: CASSSGLAVPIKETQYF. In DNA, the CDR3 is TGTGCCAGCAGCTCAGGACTAGCGGTACCTATTAAAGAGACCCAGTACTTC.

This clonotype was observed at least ten times. The chain uses TRBV6-1 and TRBJ1-5, with D perhaps TRBD1 (6 bases). Per the germline V gene, CDR1 is MNHNS and CDR2 is SASEGT. CDR3 length: 14 amino acids. V was trimmed by 0 bases and J by 11 bases, leaving 14 bases between them. Written as DNA, the CDR3 is TGTGCCAGCAGTGAAGCGCCGCTTGAGGGGGCCCAGCATTTT. Protein: CASSEAPLEGAQHF.

This clonotype was counted between two and nine times. The chain carries TRBV5-1 and TRBJ2-2; perhaps TRBD2 as D (5 bases). This CDR3 has 14 residues. Trimming took off 3 bases at V and 7 bases at J, with 13 bases between the two ends. The germline V gene has CDR1 SGHRS and CDR2 YFSETQ. The CDR3 protein is CASSYSGEGGELFF. Here the CDR3 DNA reads TGCGCCAGCAGCTACAGTGGAGAGGGCGGGGAGCTGTTTTTT.

This clonotype occurred many times. The chain is built from TRBV7-9 and TRBJ1-1; D is undetermined. CDR3 length: 16 residues. The V and J ends lost 1 base and 0 bases respectively, with 12 bases between them. Germline CDR1 is SEHNR and CDR2 is FQNEAQ (reference sequence). In DNA, the CDR3 is TGTGCCAGCAGCTTAGATTTAGCAGTTATGAACACTGAAGCTTTCTTT. It yields the protein CASSLDLAVMNTEAFF.

This clonotype has just a few counts. This sequence joins TRBV7-2 and TRBJ2-2, with D possibly matching TRBD2 (5 bases). Germline loops: CDR1 SGHTA, CDR2 FQGNSA. This CDR3 spans 13 amino acids. V dropped 4 bases and J dropped 5 bases, with 8 bases sitting between them. DNA of the CDR3: TGTGCCAGCAGCTCCGGGGTAACCGGGGAGCTGTTTTTT. This encodes CASSSGVTGELFF.

The sample holds many counts of this clonotype. This chain joins TRBV12-3 or TRBV12-4 and TRBJ2-7; D possibly uses TRBD1 or TRBD2 (5 bases each). Trimming cost V 5 bases and J 0 bases, with 14 bases left between them. The CDR3 is 15 residues long. CDR3 coding DNA: TGTGCCAGCAGTCGAGGGACGTTGAGCTCCTACGAGCAGTACTTC. Encoded protein: CASSRGTLSSYEQYF.

This sequence joins TRBV9 and TRBJ2-2; D remains unclear. From germline, CDR1 is SGDLS and CDR2 YYNGEE. V was cut by 4 bases and J by 2 bases, with 15 bases left in between. The CDR3 spans 16 residues. The CDR3 nucleotides read TGTGCCAGCAGCCCCTACATGGTGTCAAACACCGGGGAGCTGTTTTTT. Its protein is CASSPYMVSNTGELFF.

This clonotype appeared once. The chain recombines TRBV5-6 with TRBJ1-2, with D perhaps TRBD1 (6 bases). CDR3 size: 16 residues. The germline V gene encodes CDR1 SGHDT and CDR2 YYEEEE. V was clipped by 3 bases and J by 4 bases, with 19 bases between them. Here the CDR3 reads CASSSIVRGTSYGYTF. The CDR3 nucleotides read TGTGCCAGCAGCTCTATCGTCAGGGGAACTAGCTATGGCTACACCTTC. The full variable domain, with the rest looked up from reference TRBV5-6 and TRBJ1-2, is DAGVTQSPTHLIKTRGQQVTLRCSPKSGHDTVSWYQQALGQGPQFIFQYYEEEERQRGNFPDRFSGHQFPNYSSELNVNALLLGDSALYLCASSSIVRGTSYGYTFGSGTRLTVV.

This clonotype occurred many times. The chain uses TRBV28 and TRBJ2-1; D is unclear. The CDR3 has 12 residues. The V gene lost 2 bases and the J gene lost 2 bases, with 1 base spanning the gap. Germline CDR1 is MDHEN and CDR2 is SYDVKM. The CDR3 reads CASSLAYNEQFF. The CDR3 coding sequence is TGTGCCAGCAGTTTAGCCTACAATGAGCAGTTCTTC.

This clonotype was picked up a small number of times. The rearrangement uses TRBV2 and TRBJ2-5; D gene ambiguous. Germline assignment: CDR1 SNHLY and CDR2 FYNNEI. CDR3 length: 15 residues. The germline V and J ends were trimmed by 2 bases and 1 base, with 11 bases remaining between them. The CDR3 nucleotides read TGTGCCAGCAGTGAAATTTCCCGGCCCCAAGAGACCCAGTACTTC. Its protein is CASSEISRPQETQYF.

This clonotype appeared many times. The rearrangement joins TRBV7-9 to TRBJ1-1; unclear D gene. Germline loops: CDR1 SEHNR, CDR2 FQNEAQ (reference sequence). The CDR3 consists of 16 residues. The ends were cut back, 1 base at V and 0 bases at J, with 12 bases in the middle. In nucleotides, the CDR3 is TGTGCCAGCAGCTTAGATCGGGCCTTCATGAACACTGAAGCTTTCTTT. Protein sequence: CASSLDRAFMNTEAFF.

This chain connects TRBV20-1 to TRBJ2-1; 12 bases agree with TRBD2. Germline V gives CDR1 DFQATT, CDR2 SNEGSKA (reference sequence). The V segment lost 0 bases and the J segment 6 bases; nucleotides outside the gene matches: 6. This CDR3 region has 16 residues. The CDR3 DNA sequence: TGCAGTGCTAGAGATGTAGGACTAGCGGGACCCAATGAGCAGTTCTTC. This sequence encodes CSARDVGLAGPNEQFF.

This clonotype was counted ten times or more. This chain joins TRBV4-3 and TRBJ2-7; 13 bases line up with TRBD2. Germline values: CDR1 LGHNA, CDR2 YSLEER. The CDR3 has 16 amino acids. Unmatched junction bases numbered 6, after V lost 5 bases and J lost 2 bases. The CDR3 protein is CASSDSTSGRTYEQYF. Here the CDR3 DNA reads TGCGCCAGCAGCGACTCGACTAGCGGGAGGACCTACGAGCAGTACTTC.

This clonotype appeared a few times. The J gene is TRBJ2-5, the V gene TRBV2; 7 nucleotides line up with TRBD1. Germline-derived CDR1 and CDR2 are SNHLY and FYNNEI. The V gene end was trimmed by 6 bases and the J gene end by 2 bases; junction bases not matched to a gene: 6. This CDR3 is built from 14 residues. The CDR3 here is CASRWETGQETQYF. CDR3 nucleotide sequence: TGTGCCAGCAGATGGGAGACAGGGCAAGAGACCCAGTACTTC.

This clonotype occurred once. The chain uses TRBV10-3 and TRBJ2-5; 11 bases fit TRBD2. The CDR3 loop spans 14 amino acids. Germline lookup yields CDR1 ENHRY and CDR2 SYGVKD. Trimming took 6 bases from V and 4 from J; bases not matched to a gene: 4. DNA of the CDR3: TGTGCCATCAGAGTTAGCGGGGGGGCAGAGACCCAGTACTTC. Its translation: CAIRVSGGAETQYF.

The V gene is TRBV24-1, the J gene TRBJ2-7; perhaps D is TRBD1 or TRBD2 (5 bases each). The ends were cut back, 3 bases at V and 6 bases at J, with 8 bases in the middle. CDR1 is KGHDR, CDR2 SFDVKD, per germline. The CDR3 is 12 amino acids. The CDR3 coding sequence is TGTGCCACCAGTGATGGGGGACGCGAGCAGTACTTC. This encodes CATSDGGREQYF.

CDR3 bases: TGTGCCACCAGCGCTCAGGGCCCCGCTTACGAGCAGTACTTC. Translation: CATSAQGPAYEQYF. The chain uses TRBV15 and TRBJ2-7, with D perhaps TRBD1 (5 bases). Per the germline V gene, CDR1 is LNHNV and CDR2 is YYDKDF (reference sequence). V shed 5 bases and J shed 4 bases, with 15 bases lying between them. There are 14 residues in the CDR3.

This clonotype ranks as medium-sized (0.01 to 0.1%). The chain combines TRBV9 with TRBJ2-3; 9 bases line up with TRBD1. J lost 2 bases, V lost 2 bases, and 9 bases had no gene match. Germline V CDR1 and CDR2: SGDLS, YYNGEE. The CDR3 contains 17 residues. The CDR3 here is CASSVGQGLDYTDTQYF. The CDR3 DNA follows: TGTGCCAGCAGCGTCGGACAGGGGCTTGATTACACAGATACGCAGTATTTT.

This clonotype was seen a handful of times. V is TRBV20-1 and J is TRBJ2-3, with 9 bases identical to TRBD2. Germline V gene data show CDR1 as DFQATT and CDR2 as SNEGSKA (reference sequence). With V trimmed by 6 bases and J by 6 bases, 7 bases remained unmatched. The CDR3 has 13 residues. The CDR3 bases are TGCAGTGCACGAGCGGGGGGAGGTGATACGCAGTATTTT. As protein: CSARAGGGDTQYF.

This clonotype was found many times. The chain joins TRBV29-1 to TRBJ2-7, with D maybe TRBD1 (5 bases). The germline CDR1 and CDR2 sequences are SQVTM and ANQGSEA. V was cut by 0 bases and J by 2 bases, with 11 bases left in between. This CDR3 is built from 14 residues. CDR3 residues: CSVEDWGRTYEQYF. The DNA of the CDR3 is TGCAGCGTTGAAGATTGGGGCCGAACCTACGAGCAGTACTTC.

This clonotype came up many times. This chain uses TRBV28 with TRBJ2-7, with D possibly TRBD1 on 5 matching bases. This CDR3 has 13 residues. The germline gives CDR1 MDHEN, CDR2 SYDVKM. V was pared by 7 bases and J by 0 bases, with 10 bases between. CDR3 sequence (DNA): TGTGCCAGCACTACAGGTTTCTCCTACGAGCAGTACTTC. It encodes CASTTGFSYEQYF.

This clonotype occurred a few times. The V call is TRBV6-1, the J call TRBJ2-5; D is perhaps TRBD2 (6 bases). This CDR3 comprises 15 residues. Germline values: CDR1 MNHNS, CDR2 SASEGT. V was trimmed by 1 base and J by 2 bases, leaving 11 bases between them. The CDR3 reads CASSEGWGGQETQYF. CDR3 in DNA: TGTGCCAGCAGTGAAGGGTGGGGAGGTCAAGAGACCCAGTACTTC.

This clonotype was seen more than once but under ten times. V usage is TRBV14 and J usage is TRBJ1-4; weak D call: TRBD1 (6 bases). CDR3 length: 16 residues. Germline V gives CDR1 SGHDN, CDR2 FVKESK. V was pared by 4 bases and J by 6 bases, with 18 bases between. In DNA, the CDR3 is TGTGCCAGCAGCCCAGGTTTAGGACAGAGTTATGAAAAACTGTTTTTT. Its protein product is CASSPGLGQSYEKLFF.

This clonotype occurred many times. The chain employs TRBV7-2 and TRBJ2-3; TRBD2 aligns across 10 bases. The length of the CDR3 is 17 residues. The V gene end was trimmed by 2 bases and the J gene end by 6 bases; junction bases not matched to a gene: 11. Germline loops: CDR1 SGHTA, CDR2 FQGNSA. The CDR3 loop reads CASSLWLAGVGRDTQYF. The CDR3 DNA sequence: TGTGCCAGCAGCTTATGGCTAGCGGGGGTCGGAAGGGATACGCAGTATTTT.

This clonotype was seen many times. The chain combines TRBV19 with TRBJ2-3; 9 bases match TRBD1. Germline CDR1 and CDR2: LNHDA and SQIVND (reference sequence). The CDR3 contains 17 residues. Trimming cost V 9 bases and J 7 bases; bases outside gene matches: 20. The CDR3 DNA is TGTGCCAGCCAGCCGAGATTGATTGGGACAGGGCTCTATACGCAGTATTTT. Its translation: CASQPRLIGTGLYTQYF.

This clonotype was seen at least ten times. This chain links TRBV7-9 with TRBJ2-3; D unresolved. This CDR3 comprises 14 residues. Between the trimmed V and J ends, which lost 6 bases and 1 base, there was a span of 11 bases. Germline assignment: CDR1 SEHNR and CDR2 FQNEAQ (reference sequence). DNA for the CDR3: TGTGCCAGCAGAAGGTCGACGGGCACAGATACGCAGTATTTT. Protein: CASRRSTGTDTQYF.

This clonotype was counted many times. The chain employs TRBV9 and TRBJ1-6; D is perhaps TRBD1 (5 bases). Germline V lookup: CDR1 SGDLS, CDR2 YYNGEE. The CDR3 runs 14 residues. V lost 3 bases and J 7 bases, leaving 11 bases between the germline ends. CDR3 sequence reads: CASSEPGTNSPLHF. The CDR3 region has the DNA TGTGCCAGCAGCGAGCCAGGGACCAATTCACCCCTCCACTTT.

This clonotype was seen at least ten times. The chain couples TRBV18 to TRBJ2-3; 9 bases agree with TRBD1. CDR1 is KGHSH, CDR2 LQKENI, per germline. The CDR3 sequence is 16 residues long. V shed 0 bases and J 2 bases; nucleotides not matched to a gene: 3. In DNA form, the CDR3 reads TGTGCCAGCTCACCACCAGGACAGGGGAACACAGATACGCAGTATTTT. Translating gives CASSPPGQGNTDTQYF.

This clonotype was observed at least ten times. The chain is built from TRBV29-1 and TRBJ2-1, with TRBD2 matching over 9 bases. Trimming took 2 bases from V and 4 from J; bases not matched to a gene: 9. Per the germline V gene, CDR1 is SQVTM and CDR2 is ANQGSEA. This CDR3 is built from 16 residues. CDR3 in amino acids: CSVERSSGGVYNEQFF. In DNA, the CDR3 is TGCAGCGTTGAACGGAGTAGCGGGGGCGTATACAATGAGCAGTTCTTC.